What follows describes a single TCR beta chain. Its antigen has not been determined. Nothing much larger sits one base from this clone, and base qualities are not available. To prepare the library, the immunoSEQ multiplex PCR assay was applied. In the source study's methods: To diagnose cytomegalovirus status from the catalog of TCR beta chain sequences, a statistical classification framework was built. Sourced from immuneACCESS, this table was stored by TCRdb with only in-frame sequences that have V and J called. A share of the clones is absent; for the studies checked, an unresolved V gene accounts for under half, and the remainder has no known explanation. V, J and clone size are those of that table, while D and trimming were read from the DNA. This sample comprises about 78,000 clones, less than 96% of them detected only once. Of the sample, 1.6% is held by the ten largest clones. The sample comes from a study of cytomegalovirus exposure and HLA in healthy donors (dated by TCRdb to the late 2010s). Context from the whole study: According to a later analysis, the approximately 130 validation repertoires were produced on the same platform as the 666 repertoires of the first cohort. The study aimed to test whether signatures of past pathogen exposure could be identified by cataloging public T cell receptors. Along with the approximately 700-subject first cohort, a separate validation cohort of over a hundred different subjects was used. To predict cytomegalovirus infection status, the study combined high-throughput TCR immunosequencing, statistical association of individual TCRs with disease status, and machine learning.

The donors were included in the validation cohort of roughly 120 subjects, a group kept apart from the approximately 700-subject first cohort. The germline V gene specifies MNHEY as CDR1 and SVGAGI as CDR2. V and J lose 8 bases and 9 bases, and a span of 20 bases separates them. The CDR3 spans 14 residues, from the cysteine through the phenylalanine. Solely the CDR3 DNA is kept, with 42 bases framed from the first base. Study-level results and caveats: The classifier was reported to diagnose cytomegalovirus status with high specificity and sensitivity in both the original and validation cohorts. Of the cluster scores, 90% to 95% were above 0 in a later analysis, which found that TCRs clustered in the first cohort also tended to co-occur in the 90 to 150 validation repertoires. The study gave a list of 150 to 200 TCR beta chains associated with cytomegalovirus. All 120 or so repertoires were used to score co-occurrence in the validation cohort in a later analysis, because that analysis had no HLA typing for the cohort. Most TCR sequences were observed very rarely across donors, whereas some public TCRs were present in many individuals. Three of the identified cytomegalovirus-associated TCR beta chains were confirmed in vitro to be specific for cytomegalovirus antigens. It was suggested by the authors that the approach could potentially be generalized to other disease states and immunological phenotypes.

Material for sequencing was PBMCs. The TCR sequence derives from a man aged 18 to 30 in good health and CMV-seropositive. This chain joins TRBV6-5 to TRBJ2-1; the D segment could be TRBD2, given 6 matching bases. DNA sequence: TGTGCCAGCGGATCGGGGAGCGGGTCGGGTGAGCAGTTCTTC. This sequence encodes CASGSGSGSGEQFF.